One and the same sample provided the 29 T cell receptor beta chains below, sequenced in a study of blood T cell repertoires in COVID-19. Method: immunoSEQ multiplex PCR; TCRdb's copy keeps in-frame clones and lacks some. This sample has over 200,000 clones, with approximately 81% found just once. The sample consisted of PBMCs or T cells enriched from blood (not recorded which). The receptors originated from a woman between 45 and 65 years old with acute COVID-19.

This chain connects TRBV3-1 (or the pseudogene TRBV3-2) to TRBJ1-1; D remains ambiguous. Germline CDR1 LGHDT, CDR2 YNNKEL (reference sequence). Between the trimmed V and J ends, which lost 1 base and 1 base, there was a span of 7 bases. This CDR3 is built from 14 residues. The CDR3 here is CASSQVEANTEAFF. In DNA, the CDR3 is TGTGCCAGCAGCCAAGTTGAGGCGAACACTGAAGCTTTCTTT.

The chain couples TRBV7-6 to TRBJ2-2; D ambiguous. V was clipped by 3 bases and J by 0 bases, with 11 bases between them. The CDR3 is made up of 16 amino acids. Looked up from germline, CDR1 is SGHVS and CDR2 is FNYEAQ. DNA of the CDR3: TGTGCCAGCAGCTTTGGGCACTCCGCGAACACCGGGGAGCTGTTTTTT. It codes for CASSFGHSANTGELFF.

This chain joins TRBV6-5 and TRBJ1-4; D not certain. From germline, CDR1 is MNHEY and CDR2 SVGAGI. The V and J ends lost 9 bases and 7 bases respectively, with 12 bases between them. CDR3 size: 12 residues. CDR3 in amino acids: CASHASAEKLFF. DNA of the CDR3: TGTGCCAGTCACGCGAGTGCTGAAAAACTGTTTTTT.

This rearrangement joins TRBV6-5 to TRBJ2-7; D might be TRBD1 (7 bases). V lost 0 bases and J 7 bases, leaving 13 bases between the germline ends. Germline values: CDR1 MNHEY, CDR2 SVGAGI. This CDR3 contains 14 residues. CDR3: CASSYSSTGREQYF. The CDR3 region has the DNA TGTGCCAGCAGTTACTCATCGACAGGGAGGGAGCAGTACTTC.

The chain has TRBV4-3 and TRBJ2-5, with 10 bases identical to TRBD2. Germline loops: CDR1 LGHNA, CDR2 YSLEER. CDR3 length: 18 amino acids. V gave up 1 base and J gave up 5 bases; unmatched junction bases: 13. The CDR3 DNA reads TGCGCCAGCAGCCAAGGGGCTAGCGGGGGCCGGGGAGTCGAGACCCAGTACTTC. Translated, it gives CASSQGASGGRGVETQYF.

In its sample, this clone was seen once. The same CDR3 can be traced to other DNA sequences in this sample. The chain uses TRBV7-2 and TRBJ1-5; 8 positions agree with TRBD1. The J segment lost 3 bases and the V segment lost 4 bases, leaving 5 bases of the junction unmatched. Germline V gene data show CDR1 as SGHTA and CDR2 as FQGNSA. The CDR3 has 15 residues. CDR3 protein: CASSSGTGLNQPQHF. CDR3 bases: TGTGCCAGCAGCTCGGGGACAGGCCTCAATCAGCCCCAGCATTTT.

This chain connects TRBV18 to TRBJ1-1; D might be TRBD1 (5 bases). Trimming removed 1 base at V and 1 base at J, with 16 bases between. Germline CDR1 is KGHSH and CDR2 is LQKENI. CDR3 length: 17 residues. The CDR3 loop is CASSPRGTEKGNTEAFF. The CDR3 DNA follows: TGTGCCAGCTCACCACGGGGGACTGAAAAGGGGAACACTGAAGCTTTCTTT.

The gene calls are TRBV27 and TRBJ1-2, with TRBD1 identical over 8 bases. This CDR3 has 14 residues. The V and J ends lost 3 bases and 2 bases, in that order; junction bases with no gene match: 2. The germline gives CDR1 MNHEY, CDR2 SMNVEV (reference sequence). The CDR3 DNA follows: TGTGCCAGCAGTTTCGGGACAGGAAACTATGGCTACACCTTC. Translating gives CASSFGTGNYGYTF.

V gene TRBV5-1 combines with J gene TRBJ2-3; 9 positions match TRBD2. The length of the CDR3 is 14 residues. The germline gives CDR1 SGHRS, CDR2 YFSETQ. V trimming: 10 bases; J trimming: 2 bases; junction bases outside the gene matches: 8. This chain's CDR3 is CARGGGTYTDTQYF. The CDR3 coding sequence is TGCGCCCGCGGGGGGGGGACCTACACAGATACGCAGTATTTT.

This clone was recorded a few times. The genes are TRBV9 and TRBJ1-5; 10 nucleotides line up with TRBD1. CDR1 is SGDLS and CDR2 is YYNGEE in the germline V gene. V gave up 4 bases and J gave up 3 bases; unmatched junction bases: 19. The CDR3 has 20 residues. The DNA of the CDR3 is TGTGCCAGCAGCCCAAGGGGGACAGGGGCCGGACAAATACCCAATCAGCCCCAGCATTTT. Its protein is CASSPRGTGAGQIPNQPQHF.

Concerning this clone itself: A single base separates this from a much larger clone, so it may be a read error. The chain combines TRBV28 with TRBJ2-7, with 7 bases matching TRBD1. J was trimmed by 0 bases and V by 6 bases; bases with no gene match: 5. CDR1 and CDR2 (germline): MDHEN, SYDVKM. This CDR3 is 14 amino acids long. The CDR3 is CASSPTGNSYEQYF. The CDR3 region has the DNA TGTGCCAGCAGCCCGACAGGGAACTCCTACGAGCAGTACTTC.

This chain joins TRBV20-1 and TRBJ2-7, with D unclear. From germline, CDR1 is DFQATT and CDR2 SNEGSKA (reference sequence). This CDR3 contains 10 residues. V shed 6 bases and J shed 4 bases, with 7 bases lying between them. The CDR3 DNA reads TGCAGTGCCTGGCAGTACGAGCAGTACTTC. As protein: CSAWQYEQYF.

This chain connects TRBV7-9 to TRBJ2-1; no clear D. Per the germline V gene, CDR1 is SEHNR and CDR2 is FQNEAQ (reference sequence). V lost 3 bases, J lost 9 bases, and 18 bases lay in between. This CDR3 comprises 15 residues. The CDR3 is CASSFPPVSSSEQFF. CDR3 DNA sequence: TGTGCCAGCAGCTTCCCCCCCGTGAGCTCGAGTGAGCAGTTCTTC.

This chain uses TRBV7-2 with TRBJ1-1, with D tentatively TRBD1 (6 bases). Germline V gene data show CDR1 as SGHTA and CDR2 as FQGNSA. V was shortened by 1 base and J by 11 bases, with 20 bases between the two germline ends. This CDR3 contains 15 residues. Here the CDR3 DNA reads TGTGCCAGCAGCTTAGTGCCAGGGGCCGGATCTTGGGCTTTCTTT. It encodes CASSLVPGAGSWAFF.

The chain employs TRBV19 and TRBJ1-5, with 7 bases identical to TRBD1. After removal of 10 bases from V and 0 bases from J, the junction contained 15 bases not matched to a gene. The germline gives CDR1 LNHDA, CDR2 SQIVND (reference sequence). The CDR3 spans 17 residues. Written as DNA, the CDR3 is TGTGCCACCGAATGGACAGGCCGAATTCGTAGCAATCAGCCCCAGCATTTT. Translation gives CATEWTGRIRSNQPQHF.

The genes are TRBV7-6 and TRBJ2-5, with 8 bases aligning to TRBD2. Germline CDR1 and CDR2: SGHVS and FNYEAQ. The V gene end was trimmed by 0 bases and the J gene end by 5 bases; junction bases not matched to a gene: 5. CDR3 length equals 15 residues. CDR3 protein: CASSLATGLGETQYF. Here the CDR3 DNA reads TGTGCCAGCAGCTTAGCGACGGGACTAGGGGAGACCCAGTACTTC.

V is TRBV10-3 and J is TRBJ2-1; 7 bases are a match to TRBD1. CDR1 ENHRY and CDR2 SYGVKD come from the germline V gene. Trimming at V came to 4 bases and at J to 4 bases, leaving 13 bases not matched to a gene. This CDR3 region has 17 residues. The CDR3 region is CAISGETGSGGYNEQFF. The CDR3 DNA follows: TGTGCCATCAGTGGTGAGACAGGGAGTGGGGGTTACAATGAGCAGTTCTTC.

CDR3 DNA: TGCAGCGTTGAAGGCCAGGGGGGTGGCTACACCTTC. Protein: CSVEGQGGGYTF. The rearrangement uses TRBV29-1 and TRBJ1-2; TRBD1 matches 7 bases. The germline V gene encodes CDR1 SQVTM and CDR2 ANQGSEA. The CDR3 has 12 residues. Trimming removed 1 base from V and 7 bases from J; junction bases left unmatched: 3.

The rearrangement uses TRBV2 and TRBJ2-5; D is possibly TRBD2 (5 bases). The CDR3 is 14 amino acids. The germline CDR1 and CDR2 sequences are SNHLY and FYNNEI. Trimming took off 0 bases at V and 2 bases at J, with 7 bases between the two ends. The CDR3 nucleotides are TGTGCCAGCAGTGAAGCGCGACTACAAGAGACCCAGTACTTC. Its translation is CASSEARLQETQYF. Based on the CDR3 plus reference TRBV2 and TRBJ2-5, the full variable domain is EPEVTQTPSHQVTQMGQEVILRCVPISNHLYFYWYRQILGQKVEFLVSFYNNEISEKSEIFDDQFSVERPDGSNFTLKIRSTKLEDSAMYFCASSEARLQETQYFGPGTRLLVL.

The chain has TRBV19 and TRBJ1-5; the D gene is possibly TRBD1 (6 bases). This CDR3 is built from 15 residues. Germline loops: CDR1 LNHDA, CDR2 SQIVND (reference sequence). Trimming removed 5 bases at V and 5 bases at J, with 16 bases between. The CDR3 spells CASSYRVDNYQPQHF. The CDR3 DNA reads as TGTGCCAGTAGTTACAGGGTTGATAATTATCAGCCCCAGCATTTT.

J is TRBJ1-4 and V is TRBV19; a weak D match, TRBD1 (5 bases). This CDR3 is built from 14 residues. The germline gives CDR1 LNHDA, CDR2 SQIVND (reference sequence). V was shortened by 7 bases and J by 2 bases, with 11 bases between the two germline ends. The CDR3 DNA is TGTGCCAGTACTAGGGGAACGACTAATGAAAAACTGTTTTTT. Its protein is CASTRGTTNEKLFF. The full variable domain, its missing parts supplied by reference TRBV19 and TRBJ1-4, is DGGITQSPKYLFRKEGQNVTLSCEQNLNHDAMYWYRQDPGQGLRLIYYSQIVNDFQKGDIAEGYSVSREKKESFPLTVTSAQKNPTAFYLCASTRGTTNEKLFFGSGTQLSVL.

The chain joins TRBV5-1 to TRBJ2-7; weak D call: TRBD2 (5 bases). Germline V CDR1 and CDR2: SGHRS, YFSETQ. Trimming shortened V by 0 bases and J by 2 bases, and 12 bases separated the two germline ends. The CDR3 totals 15 residues. The CDR3 coding sequence is TGCGCCAGCAGCTTGGAACCGGGAAAGGCCTACGAGCAGTACTTC. Protein product: CASSLEPGKAYEQYF.

The gene calls are TRBV19 and TRBJ1-4; TRBD1 matches 7 bases. Trimming removed 11 bases from V and 7 bases from J; junction bases left unmatched: 13. The CDR3 length is 14 residues. Germline CDR1 is LNHDA and CDR2 is SQIVND (reference sequence). CDR3 sequence: CASTPGTGAEKLFF. In DNA form, the CDR3 reads TGTGCCTCGACGCCAGGTACAGGGGCTGAAAAACTGTTTTTT. Full variable domain (missing parts from reference TRBV19 and TRBJ1-4): DGGITQSPKYLFRKEGQNVTLSCEQNLNHDAMYWYRQDPGQGLRLIYYSQIVNDFQKGDIAEGYSVSREKKESFPLTVTSAQKNPTAFYLCASTPGTGAEKLFFGSGTQLSVL.

This clone was detected only a few times. The gene calls are TRBV9 and TRBJ2-3; 9 bases line up with TRBD2. V was clipped by 4 bases and J by 4 bases; unmatched bases: 10. This CDR3 is 16 amino acids long. From germline, CDR1 is SGDLS and CDR2 YYNGEE. The CDR3 region has the DNA TGTGCCAGCAGCTACGGGGTTAGCGGGAGTGCAGATACGCAGTATTTT. Residues: CASSYGVSGSADTQYF.

The chain couples TRBV7-2 to TRBJ2-3; tentative D call: TRBD2 (5 bases). V was clipped by 4 bases and J by 4 bases, with 21 bases between them. The CDR3 has 17 amino acids. CDR1 and CDR2 (germline): SGHTA, FQGNSA. CDR3 residues: CASSSRRGAREADTQYF. As DNA, the CDR3 is TGTGCCAGCAGCTCCCGACGGGGAGCTAGAGAGGCAGATACGCAGTATTTT.

This chain joins TRBV5-6 and TRBJ2-5, with 15 bases matching TRBD2. The CDR3 spans 17 residues. The V segment lost 0 bases and the J segment 7 bases; nucleotides outside the gene matches: 7. Germline CDR1 SGHDT, CDR2 YYEEEE. CDR3 DNA: TGTGCCAGCAGCTTGGGGGGACTAGCGGGAGGAGGTGGGACCCAGTACTTC. Translation gives CASSLGGLAGGGGTQYF.

This clone was counted only a few times. The chain has TRBV6-5 and TRBJ2-7; no reliable D call. This CDR3 is 13 amino acids long. V was clipped by 0 bases and J by 6 bases, with 9 bases between them. CDR1 is MNHEY, CDR2 SVGAGI, per germline. For the CDR3, the DNA is TGTGCCAGCAGTTACTCCGCGTGGAGCGAGCAGTACTTC. The encoded protein is CASSYSAWSEQYF.

Only a few counts were recorded for this clone. The chain carries TRBV28 and TRBJ1-5, with TRBD1 identical over 7 bases. Looked up from germline, CDR1 is MDHEN and CDR2 is SYDVKM. The CDR3 runs to 15 residues. J was trimmed by 5 bases and V by 3 bases; bases with no gene match: 7. This CDR3 reads CASSLSQGGHQPQHF. The CDR3 DNA sequence: TGTGCCAGCAGTTTGTCCCAGGGGGGACATCAGCCCCAGCATTTT.

The chain joins TRBV27 to TRBJ1-1; D possibly corresponds to TRBD1 (5 bases). This CDR3 spans 16 amino acids. Germline CDR1 and CDR2: MNHEY and SMNVEV (reference sequence). The V end was cut by 4 bases, the J end by 4 bases, with 19 bases between. In DNA form, the CDR3 reads TGTGCCAGCAGTTCCCCAGGGTCGGGGGTTGGCACTGAAGCTTTCTTT. Translated, it gives CASSSPGSGVGTEAFF.